The rows below give T cell receptor beta chains drawn from one sample of a study of Graves' ophthalmopathy and Graves' hyperthyroidism. TCRdb used MiXCR to reprocess the multiplex PCR reads, holding one entry per CDR3 protein. The sample has about 150,000 distinct CDR3 sequences, roughly two fifths seen once; the top ten hold under 7%. What was sequenced was peripheral blood. The receptors were sampled from a woman aged 40 to 55 with Graves' ophthalmopathy. The CDR3 runs from the conserved cysteine through the conserved F or W. A D gene is named only where the DNA matches it firmly. Size is stated for part of the rows, as once, few or many counts, or as a class when the clone is expanded.

j_call d_call clone_size v_call cdr3_aa cdr3_nt
TRBJ1-1 . many TRBV10-3 CAINSGGMNTEAFF TGTGCCATCAATTCCGGGGGTATGAACACTGAAGCTTTCTTT
TRBJ2-7 . . TRBV11-2 CASTMGRRDPSSYEQYF TGTGCCAGCACCATGGGGAGAAGGGACCCCTCCTCCTACGAGCAGTACTTC
TRBJ2-5 . few TRBV12-3/TRBV12-4 CASSLAGVGETQYF TGTGCCAGCAGTTTAGCGGGAGTCGGGGAGACCCAGTACTTC
TRBJ1-2 . many TRBV4-1 CASSPSGDYGYTF TGCGCCAGCAGCCCATCCGGCGACTATGGCTACACCTTC
TRBJ2-2 TRBD1 many TRBV3-1 CASSQDPAGGRELFF TGTGCCAGCAGCCAAGACCCGGCAGGGGGCAGGGAGCTGTTTTTT
TRBJ2-7 . many TRBV27 CASSPGLSAGYEQYF TGTGCCAGCTCCCCCGGACTGAGTGCAGGGTACGAGCAGTACTTC
TRBJ1-3 TRBD1 many TRBV5-1 CASATGGAGNTIYF TGCGCCAGCGCGACAGGGGGAGCTGGAAACACCATATATTTT
TRBJ2-7 . . TRBV20-1 CSARDFTYEQYF TGCAGTGCTAGAGATTTTACCTACGAGCAGTACTTC
TRBJ2-4 TRBD1 many TRBV28 CASSPGQGLAKNIQYF TGTGCCAGCAGTCCTGGACAGGGTTTAGCCAAAAACATTCAGTACTTC
TRBJ2-7 TRBD2 many TRBV20-1 CSARVEAGLSYEQYF TGCAGTGCTAGAGTAGAAGCGGGGCTCTCCTACGAGCAGTACTTC
TRBJ2-7 . few TRBV6-1 CASPGMKPGLDYEQYF TGTGCCAGCCCCGGCATGAAGCCTGGCCTTGACTACGAGCAGTACTTC
TRBJ2-1 TRBD2 many TRBV6-1 CASSLLSGSSYNEQFF TGTGCCAGCAGTCTCCTCAGCGGGAGTTCCTACAATGAGCAGTTCTTC
TRBJ2-7 TRBD2 many TRBV6-5 CASNQAGGSYEQYF TGTGCCAGCAACCAAGCGGGAGGGAGCTACGAGCAGTACTTC
TRBJ1-6 . once TRBV6-1 CASRSRASSYNSPLHF TGTGCCAGCAGATCAAGGGCTAGCTCCTATAATTCACCCCTCCACTTT
TRBJ1-1 . many TRBV19 CATTSGGLTEAFF TGTGCCACTACGTCCGGGGGATTAACTGAAGCTTTCTTT
TRBJ2-5 . . TRBV6-1 CASRLDQRETQYF TGTGCCAGCAGGCTAGACCAGAGGGAGACCCAGTACTTC
TRBJ1-2 TRBD1 . TRBV7-2 CASSLGDREGGYTF TGTGCCAGCAGCTTAGGGGACAGGGAGGGTGGCTACACCTTC
TRBJ2-4 . . TRBV28 CASSPGQENIQYF TGTGCCAGCAGCCCGGGTCAAGAGAACATTCAGTACTTC
TRBJ1-1 . many TRBV12-3/TRBV12-4 CASSLPGTNTEAFF TGTGCCAGCAGTTTGCCCGGTACGAACACTGAAGCTTTCTTT
TRBJ2-5 . many TRBV7-2 CASSSGARETQYF TGTGCCAGCAGCTCGGGGGCGAGGGAGACCCAGTACTTC
TRBJ2-7 . . TRBV7-8 CASSFGAGPSYEQYF TGTGCCAGCAGCTTTGGGGCAGGCCCCTCCTACGAGCAGTACTTC
TRBJ2-5 TRBD1 . TRBV28 CASSLDRGEGTQYF TGTGCCAGCAGTCTTGACAGGGGCGAGGGGACCCAGTACTTC
TRBJ2-7 . . TRBV6-4 CATRGHHYEQYF TGTGCCACCAGAGGACACCACTACGAGCAGTACTTC
TRBJ1-1 . many TRBV10-3 CAISDVEQGYTEAFF TGTGCCATCAGTGACGTAGAGCAGGGTTACACTGAAGCTTTCTTT
TRBJ1-1 . many TRBV12-3/TRBV12-4 CASSLWQGETEAFF TGTGCCAGCAGTTTGTGGCAGGGTGAGACTGAAGCTTTCTTT
TRBJ2-5 TRBD1 many TRBV24-1 CATSGAPTGWETQYF TGTGCCACCAGTGGAGCTCCGACAGGGTGGGAGACCCAGTACTTC
TRBJ1-5 . many TRBV6-5 CASSQEEGVQPQHF TGTGCCAGCAGCCAAGAGGAAGGGGTCCAGCCCCAGCATTTT
TRBJ1-6 TRBD1 . TRBV5-1 CASSGRTGRTYNSPLHF TGCGCCAGCAGCGGACGGACAGGGAGAACCTATAATTCACCCCTCCACTTT
TRBJ1-2 TRBD1 . TRBV6-5 CASSYGGQGAGYTF TGTGCCAGCAGTTACGGGGGACAGGGGGCTGGCTACACCTTC
TRBJ2-5 . . TRBV20-1 CSAAVRGGPQYF TGCAGTGCTGCCGTACGAGGGGGGCCCCAGTACTTC
TRBJ1-5 TRBD1 many TRBV18 CASTEGQDSNQPQHF TGTGCCAGCACAGAGGGACAGGATAGCAATCAGCCCCAGCATTTT
TRBJ2-5 . many TRBV7-2 CASSLGGGQETQYF TGTGCCAGCAGCTTAGGGGGCGGCCAAGAGACCCAGTACTTC
TRBJ1-2 . . TRBV24-1 CATSDFRDTRDGYTF TGTGCCACCAGTGATTTCCGGGACACCCGGGATGGCTACACCTTC
TRBJ2-7 TRBD1 many TRBV20-1 CSANPLGRGRSEQYF TGCAGTGCCAATCCTCTGGGCAGGGGGCGATCTGAGCAGTACTTC